Below, 23 T cell receptor beta chains from the same sample are listed, as sequenced in a study of technical replicates of blood from a few donors (TCRdb year 2017). The library came from the immunoSEQ multiplex PCR assay. TCRdb's version of the immuneACCESS table is confined to in-frame rearrangements and falls short of the full clone set. An unresolved V gene accounts for under half of the shortfall where checked; the remainder is of unknown origin. Here the sample has approximately 92,000 clones; around 95% occur a single time. The ten largest clones represent around 0.21% of the sample. The material sequenced was T cells isolated from PBMCs. These receptors were taken from a human donor in good health.

This clone was seen once. CDR3 loop: CASLVTSGRSEQFF. Here the CDR3 DNA reads TGCGCCAGCCTAGTTACTAGCGGGAGGTCTGAGCAGTTCTTC. This sequence joins TRBV10-2 and TRBJ2-1; TRBD2 matches at 12 bases. The CDR3 length is 14 residues. The trim removed 8 bases at V and 9 bases at J, leaving 8 bases unmatched. Germline assignment: CDR1 WSHSY and CDR2 SAAADI.

The rearrangement links TRBV5-4 to TRBJ2-7; TRBD2 aligns across 8 bases. CDR1 and CDR2 (germline): SGHNT, YYREEE (reference sequence). V was clipped by 1 base and J by 2 bases; unmatched bases: 5. The CDR3 length is 15 residues. This CDR3 reads CASSLPSGPTYEQYF. The CDR3, as DNA: TGTGCCAGCAGCTTGCCTAGCGGGCCTACCTACGAGCAGTACTTC.

The chain carries TRBV14 and TRBJ2-5; 11 nucleotides match TRBD2. Looked up from germline, CDR1 is SGHDN and CDR2 is FVKESK. This CDR3 comprises 16 residues. V lost 4 bases, J lost 1 base, and 5 bases stayed unmatched. CDR3 nucleotide sequence: TGTGCCAGCAGCCGTACTAGCGGGAGCGGCCAAGAGACCCAGTACTTC. Protein sequence: CASSRTSGSGQETQYF.

The chain is built from TRBV27 and TRBJ2-1; 7 bases agree with TRBD1. The CDR3 totals 15 residues. CDR1 is MNHEY and CDR2 is SMNVEV in the germline V gene (reference sequence). Trimming removed 8 bases from V and 7 bases from J; junction bases left unmatched: 14. CDR3 region: CASGWIRDSWNEQFF. CDR3 bases: TGTGCCAGCGGTTGGATCCGGGACAGTTGGAATGAGCAGTTCTTC.

The chain carries TRBV5-1 and TRBJ1-4; D is possibly TRBD1 (6 bases). Germline V lookup: CDR1 SGHRS, CDR2 YFSETQ. The CDR3 has 15 amino acids. The V and J ends lost 4 bases and 0 bases respectively, with 10 bases between them. CDR3 nucleotide sequence: TGCGCCAGCAGCGTGGACAGTGCAACTAATGAAAAACTGTTTTTT. It specifies CASSVDSATNEKLFF.

The chain uses TRBV27 and TRBJ2-7; 9 bases are a match to TRBD1. This CDR3 contains 17 residues. Germline loops: CDR1 MNHEY, CDR2 SMNVEV (reference sequence). Trimming at V came to 2 bases and at J to 5 bases, leaving 13 bases not matched to a gene. CDR3 in DNA: TGTGCCAGCAGTTTAACCGCCCACAGGGGGCGACGCGACGAGCAGTACTTC. It encodes CASSLTAHRGRRDEQYF.

This clone was found once. The gene calls are TRBV27 and TRBJ2-3; 10 nucleotides agree with TRBD2. The germline gives CDR1 MNHEY, CDR2 SMNVEV (reference sequence). Losses at the gene ends were 5 bases for V and 6 bases for J; bases not matched to a gene: 8. The CDR3 totals 15 residues. The CDR3 coding sequence is TGTGCCAGCAGTCCCCCGGGACTAGCGACGGATACGCAGTATTTT. The encoded protein is CASSPPGLATDTQYF.

The chain links TRBV5-1 to TRBJ2-3; 8 bases match TRBD2. In germline, CDR1 is SGHRS, CDR2 YFSETQ. This CDR3 contains 15 residues. After removal of 4 bases from V and 2 bases from J, the junction contained 6 bases not matched to a gene. The DNA for the CDR3 is TGCGCCAGCAGCCCCGGGACTAGTTTCACAGATACGCAGTATTTT. Its protein product is CASSPGTSFTDTQYF.

The chain employs TRBV4-1 and TRBJ2-7, with D perhaps TRBD2 (6 bases). This CDR3 contains 15 residues. CDR1 MGHRA and CDR2 YSYEKL come from the germline V gene. V shed 3 bases and J shed 3 bases, with 15 bases lying between them. CDR3 sequence (DNA): TGCGCCAGCAGCCAGGGACTCTTGCCGGACTACGAGCAGTACTTC. It encodes CASSQGLLPDYEQYF.

The gene calls are TRBV6-1 and TRBJ1-1; weak D call: TRBD1 (5 bases). Per the germline V gene, CDR1 is MNHNS and CDR2 is SASEGT. This CDR3 comprises 13 residues. The V and J ends lost 2 bases and 6 bases respectively, with 10 bases between them. CDR3 protein: CASSERPGAEAFF. The CDR3 DNA sequence: TGTGCCAGCAGTGAAAGGCCGGGGGCTGAAGCTTTCTTT.

The chain employs TRBV4-1 and TRBJ2-1; perhaps TRBD2 as D (7 bases). CDR3 length: 17 residues. V gave up 0 bases and J gave up 2 bases, with 14 bases separating them. Germline CDR1 MGHRA, CDR2 YSYEKL. DNA for the CDR3: TGCGCCAGCAGCCAAGATGAATTGGGGGGGCCCTACAATGAGCAGTTCTTC. It encodes CASSQDELGGPYNEQFF.

J is TRBJ1-2 and V is TRBV5-1, with 12 bases fitting TRBD1. V lost 4 bases to trimming and J lost 8 bases; unmatched junction nucleotides: 9. CDR3 length: 15 amino acids. Germline assignment: CDR1 SGHRS and CDR2 YFSETQ. The DNA for the CDR3 is TGCGCCAGCAGCCCCACCGGGACAGGGGGCGACGGCTACACCTTC. Protein sequence: CASSPTGTGGDGYTF.

The chain couples TRBV7-6 to TRBJ2-3; 7 bases map to TRBD1. CDR1 SGHVS and CDR2 FNYEAQ come from the germline V gene. This CDR3 has 15 amino acids. V lost 1 base to trimming and J lost 6 bases; unmatched junction nucleotides: 7. CDR3 sequence: CASSLGGPRGDTQYF. CDR3 DNA: TGTGCCAGCAGCTTAGGCGGGCCCAGGGGGGATACGCAGTATTTT.

The rearrangement uses TRBV2 and TRBJ2-7, with D perhaps matching TRBD2 (6 bases). Germline V CDR1 and CDR2: SNHLY, FYNNEI. V was trimmed by 0 bases and J by 3 bases, leaving 21 bases between them. CDR3 length equals 18 residues. The DNA of the CDR3 is TGTGCCAGCAGTGAAGCGCTGGGCGGGGCGGGCTCGGACTACGAGCAGTACTTC. Translating it yields CASSEALGGAGSDYEQYF.

The chain is built from TRBV12-5 and TRBJ1-1, with 9 nucleotides matching TRBD1. The length of the CDR3 is 16 residues. V was clipped by 3 bases and J by 4 bases; unmatched bases: 9. The germline CDR1 and CDR2 sequences are LGHNT and FRNRAP. CDR3 nucleotide sequence: TGTGCTAGTGGTTTTAGTACAGGGGGCAGCATCACTGAAGCTTTCTTT. It translates to CASGFSTGGSITEAFF.

Only a few counts were recorded for this clone. V usage is TRBV27 and J usage is TRBJ2-7; D is perhaps TRBD1 (6 bases). The CDR3 extends over 14 amino acids. Trimming shortened V by 6 bases and J by 0 bases, and 12 bases separated the two germline ends. CDR1 is MNHEY, CDR2 SMNVEV, per germline (reference sequence). CDR3 DNA: TGTGCCAGCAGGACCCGGGACAACTCCTACGAGCAGTACTTC. It codes for CASRTRDNSYEQYF.

The chain recombines TRBV29-1 with TRBJ2-7; 8 nucleotides match TRBD2. Germline CDR1 reads SQVTM; CDR2 reads ANQGSEA. V trimming: 6 bases; J trimming: 5 bases; junction bases outside the gene matches: 6. The CDR3 is made up of 12 amino acids. CDR3 loop: CSVGRGYDEQYF. The DNA for the CDR3 is TGCAGCGTCGGGAGGGGTTATGACGAGCAGTACTTC.

V usage is TRBV5-1 and J usage is TRBJ2-2, with D possibly being TRBD1 (5 bases). The V gene's germline CDR1 is SGHRS and CDR2 YFSETQ. Deletions cut 3 bases from V and 13 bases from J, with 10 bases between. The CDR3 extends over 11 amino acids. In nucleotides, the CDR3 is TGCGCCAGCAGCTCCACAGGTGGGCTGTTTTTT. Its translation: CASSSTGGLFF.

The chain links TRBV4-1 to TRBJ2-7, with a tentative D call TRBD1 (5 bases). CDR3 length: 15 residues. V shed 2 bases and J shed 0 bases, with 11 bases lying between them. The germline V gene encodes CDR1 MGHRA and CDR2 YSYEKL. For the CDR3, the DNA is TGCGCCAGCAGCCAACTTACAGGCATCTCCTACGAGCAGTACTTC. This encodes CASSQLTGISYEQYF.

This rearrangement joins TRBV5-1 to TRBJ1-2, with D possibly TRBD1 on 6 matching bases. The CDR3 is 13 amino acids. Per germline, CDR1 SGHRS and CDR2 YFSETQ. V lost 0 bases, J lost 8 bases, and 11 bases lay in between. CDR3 nucleotide sequence: TGCGCCAGCAGCTTGGCCACAGGGAAAGGCTACACCTTC. This codes for CASSLATGKGYTF.

The chain links TRBV4-2 to TRBJ2-2; 16 bases fit TRBD2. Germline V gene lookup returns CDR1 LGHNA and CDR2 YNFKEQ. The CDR3 loop spans 19 amino acids. Trimming at V came to 4 bases and at J to 5 bases, leaving 10 bases not matched to a gene. CDR3 sequence reads: CASSPRGLAGGPGTGELFF. The CDR3 DNA follows: TGTGCCAGCAGCCCCCGGGGACTAGCGGGAGGGCCGGGGACCGGGGAGCTGTTTTTT.

V and J are TRBV27 and TRBJ2-7, with 8 bases aligning to TRBD1. From germline, CDR1 is MNHEY and CDR2 SMNVEV (reference sequence). There are 14 residues in the CDR3. V shed 3 bases and J 3 bases; nucleotides not matched to a gene: 4. CDR3 sequence: CASSFQGAIYEQYF. The CDR3 DNA is TGTGCCAGCAGTTTTCAGGGGGCAATCTACGAGCAGTACTTC.

V usage is TRBV10-3 and J usage is TRBJ2-7; the D gene is possibly TRBD2 (5 bases). CDR1 and CDR2 (germline): ENHRY, SYGVKD. The CDR3 is 14 residues long. With 4 bases removed from V and 2 bases from J, the gap between germline ends came to 12 bases. CDR3 region: CAISGHNGAYEQYF. The CDR3 DNA is TGTGCCATCAGTGGTCATAACGGGGCCTACGAGCAGTACTTC.